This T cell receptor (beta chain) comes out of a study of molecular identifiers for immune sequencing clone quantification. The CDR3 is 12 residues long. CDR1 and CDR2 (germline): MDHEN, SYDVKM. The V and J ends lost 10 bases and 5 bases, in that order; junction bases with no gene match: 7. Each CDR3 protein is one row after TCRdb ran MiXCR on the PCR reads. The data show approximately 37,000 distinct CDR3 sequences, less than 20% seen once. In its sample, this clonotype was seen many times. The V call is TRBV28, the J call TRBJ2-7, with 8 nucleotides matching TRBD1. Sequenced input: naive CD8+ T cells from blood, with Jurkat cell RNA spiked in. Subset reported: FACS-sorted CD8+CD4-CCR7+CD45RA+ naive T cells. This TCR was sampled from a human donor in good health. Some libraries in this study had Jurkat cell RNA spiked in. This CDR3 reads CATGTGEHEQYF. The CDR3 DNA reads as TGTGCCACCGGGACAGGCGAGCACGAGCAGTACTTC.